This is a list of T cell receptor beta chains from one sample in a study of T cell responses to AZD1222 COVID-19 vaccine. Only in-frame clones appear in the TCRdb table, and some are missing; sequencing was by immunoSEQ multiplex PCR. The sample gives 100,000 to 130,000 clones, approximately 90% of which show up once; roughly 5% is in the top ten. Here the sequenced sample was peripheral blood, taken 28 days after the second AZD1222 dose. All receptors derive from an adult who received the AZD1222 COVID-19 vaccine. Each CDR3 is given without its conserved first and last residue. Each record gives: V gene, J gene, CDR3 protein.

v_call: TRBV5-4
j_call: TRBJ2-5
cdr3_aa: ASSYEGETQY

v_call: TRBV3-1/TRBV3-2
j_call: TRBJ2-1
cdr3_aa: ASSQGDRGRV

v_call: TRBV19
j_call: TRBJ1-2
cdr3_aa: ASTRTEHNYGYT

v_call: TRBV4-1
j_call: TRBJ2-2
cdr3_aa: ASSQGETFRYGELF

v_call: TRBV7-9
j_call: TRBJ2-5
cdr3_aa: ASSPGTAYQETQY

v_call: TRBV2
j_call: TRBJ2-7
cdr3_aa: ASSDGGVEQY

v_call: TRBV6-1
j_call: TRBJ1-2
cdr3_aa: ASSEALREGAWNGYT

v_call: TRBV7-8
j_call: TRBJ2-7
cdr3_aa: ASSRIPGTDYEQY

v_call: TRBV28
j_call: TRBJ1-3
cdr3_aa: ASNSPGTTNTIY

v_call: TRBV19
j_call: TRBJ1-1
cdr3_aa: ASSVQGKAEAF